The entry below gives a single TCR beta chain sequence along with its context. Its antigen is currently unknown. As every portion of the isolated RNA was reverse transcribed, the sequencing read expressed TCRB transcripts. TCRdb's table, derived via immunoSEQ multiplex PCR, lists solely in-frame clones and lacks some. The sample gives nearly 700,000 clones, around 15% of which show up once; 0.022% is in the top ten. Around 120 mL of blood, on average, came from one heparinised draw per donor. CDR1 and CDR2 (germline): LNHNV, YYDKDF (reference sequence). Between the trimmed V and J ends, which lost 0 bases and 1 base, there was a span of 9 bases. The CDR3 spans 15 residues. The data are from a study of beta chain features in type 1 diabetes. Notes on the study in general: Cells with high TCR expression could be over-represented when cDNA is sequenced. The study found moderately but significantly shorter TCRB CDR3s in all four CD4+ subsets of Type 1 diabetes patients. Among type 1 diabetes patients, VDJ junctions had fewer insertions and more deletions.

V and J are TRBV15 and TRBJ2-5; weak D call: TRBD2 (5 bases). Sequenced material: naive CD4+ T cells from blood. The TCR comes from a young man with type 1 diabetes. Written as DNA, the CDR3 is TGTGCCACCAGCAGAGATCTTAGCGCCCAAGAGACCCAGTACTTC. This translates into CATSRDLSAQETQYF.